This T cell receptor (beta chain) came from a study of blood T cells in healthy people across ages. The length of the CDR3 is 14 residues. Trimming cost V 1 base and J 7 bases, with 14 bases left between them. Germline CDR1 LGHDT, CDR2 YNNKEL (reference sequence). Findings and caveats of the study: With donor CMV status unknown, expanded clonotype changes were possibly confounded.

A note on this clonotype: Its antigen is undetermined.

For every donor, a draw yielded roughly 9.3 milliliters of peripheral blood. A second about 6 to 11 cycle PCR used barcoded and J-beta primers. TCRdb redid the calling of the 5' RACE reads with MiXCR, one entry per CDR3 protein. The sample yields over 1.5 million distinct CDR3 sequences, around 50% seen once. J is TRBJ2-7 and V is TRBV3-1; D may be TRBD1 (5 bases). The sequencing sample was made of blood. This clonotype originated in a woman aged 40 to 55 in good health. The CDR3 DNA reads TGTGCCAGCAGCCAAGTCGAAGGGGTGGGTGAGCAGTACTTC. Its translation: CASSQVEGVGEQYF.